These T cell receptor beta chains were read from a single sample in a study of cytomegalovirus exposure and HLA in healthy donors. Repertoires were generated with immunoSEQ multiplex PCR, while TCRdb's copy carries only in-frame clones and drops some. The sample lists 75,000 to 95,000 clones, around two thirds seen once, with under 4% in the top ten. The sequencing sample was made of PBMCs. These receptors were obtained from a man aged 25 to 45 in good health and CMV-seronegative. Each CDR3 is given with its conserved first and last residue. The D gene is left open where the match is weak. Expanded clones get a size class; other rows say once, few or many, or leave the size out.

v_call	clone_size	j_call	d_call	cdr3_nt	cdr3_aa
TRBV9	few	TRBJ2-1	TRBD2	TGTGCCAGCAGCCGGACTAGCGGGGGGGCAGTAGCAAATGAGCAGTTCTTC	CASSRTSGGAVANEQFF
TRBV28	-	TRBJ1-2	-	TGTGCCAGCAGGCGGGTACAGCTCAACCTCTATGGCTACACCTTC	CASRRVQLNLYGYTF
TRBV28	-	TRBJ2-7	-	TGTGCCAGCAGCCTTGCCGTGGGCAGAGCCTACGAGCAGTACTTC	CASSLAVGRAYEQYF
TRBV19	-	TRBJ1-5	-	TGTGCCAGTAGTATAGATAAATCCCGCGTTGGCAATCAGCCCCAGCATTTT	CASSIDKSRVGNQPQHF
TRBV5-1	-	TRBJ2-7	TRBD1	TGCGCCAGCAGCTTGGGACAGGGGAGCGACGAGCAGTACTTC	CASSLGQGSDEQYF
TRBV4-1	-	TRBJ1-2	-	TGCGCCAGCAGCCAAGAGGGGCCCTATGGCTACACCTTC	CASSQEGPYGYTF
TRBV7-2	-	TRBJ2-3	TRBD2	TGTGCCAGCAGCTGGAGGGCTAGCGGGAGTGCAGATACGCAGTATTTT	CASSWRASGSADTQYF
TRBV2	-	TRBJ2-7	TRBD1	TGTGCCAGCAGTGGACAGGGAAACTACGAGCAGTACTTC	CASSGQGNYEQYF
TRBV5-4	-	TRBJ2-1	TRBD2	TGTGCCAGCAGCTCGAGCGGGGGGGTATACAATGAGCAGTTCTTC	CASSSSGGVYNEQFF
TRBV9	-	TRBJ2-5	TRBD2	TGTGCCAGCAGCGATGGGACTAGCGATTCGGAGACCCAGTACTTC	CASSDGTSDSETQYF
TRBV7-8	-	TRBJ2-2	TRBD1	TGTGCCAGCAGCTCACAGGGGCGAGGGACCGGGGAGCTGTTTTTT	CASSSQGRGTGELFF
TRBV7-6	-	TRBJ2-1	-	TGTGCCAGCAGCTTTAGCTCCTACAATGAGCAGTTCTTC	CASSFSSYNEQFF
TRBV9	-	TRBJ2-1	-	TGTGCCAGCAGCGGGGGCCGGGGCTCGCGGGGATCCTACAATGAGCAGTTCTTC	CASSGGRGSRGSYNEQFF
TRBV28	few	TRBJ1-1	-	TGTGCCAGCAGTCCACTCGACAGACAAGCTGAAGCTTTCTTT	CASSPLDRQAEAFF
TRBV29-1	-	TRBJ2-1	TRBD1	TGCAGCCCAGGGACAGGGCCCTACAATGAGCAGTTCTTC	CSPGTGPYNEQFF
TRBV19	-	TRBJ2-3	-	TGTGCCAGTAGTAACCGGGACTCTCGCACAGATACGCAGTATTTT	CASSNRDSRTDTQYF